This record looks at one T cell receptor beta chain sequence and its context. Its specificity is unknown. Trimming took 5 bases from V and 1 from J, leaving 17 bases between them. The CDR3 is made up of 16 amino acids. The germline V gene has CDR1 MNHEY and CDR2 SMNVEV (reference sequence). The sample comes from a study of siplizumab effects on memory and regulatory T cells. Findings and limits, study-wide: Many proliferating CD4+ or CD8+ clones remained unclassified. Roughly 75-95% of them could not be assigned either a naive or a memory phenotype. Naive T cells appeared more varied than memory cells and looked like key alloresponse contributors. The study found that siplizumab significantly reduced alloreactive sequences traceable to unstimulated CD4+ memory cells. For siplizumab cultures, the suppressive function of their proliferating Tregs was not confirmed.

The repertoire was sequenced with immunoSEQ multiplex PCR; TCRdb's copy has only in-frame clones and lacks some. The sample has roughly 100,000 clones, 93% seen once; the top ten hold approximately 0.67%. The specimen was Tregs sorted from blood. The rearrangement uses TRBV27 and TRBJ1-1; D not certain. The source is a human donor in good health. CDR3 sequence: CASSPTNRGRNTEAFF. The CDR3 nucleotides read TGTGCCAGCAGTCCCACCAACCGAGGACGGAACACTGAAGCTTTCTTT.